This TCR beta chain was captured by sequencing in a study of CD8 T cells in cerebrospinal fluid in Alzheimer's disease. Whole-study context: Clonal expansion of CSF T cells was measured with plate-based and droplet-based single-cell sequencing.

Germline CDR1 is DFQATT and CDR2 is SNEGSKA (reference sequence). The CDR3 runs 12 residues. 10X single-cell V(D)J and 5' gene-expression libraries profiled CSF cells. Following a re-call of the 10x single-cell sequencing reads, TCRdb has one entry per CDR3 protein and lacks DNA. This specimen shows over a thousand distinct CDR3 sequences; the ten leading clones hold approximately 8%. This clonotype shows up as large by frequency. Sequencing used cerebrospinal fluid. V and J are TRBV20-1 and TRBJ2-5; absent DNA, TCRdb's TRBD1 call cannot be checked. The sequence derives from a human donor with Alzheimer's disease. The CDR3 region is CSAAPGAETQYF.